This T cell receptor (beta chain) was retrieved from a study of T cell responses to AZD1222 COVID-19 vaccine. Only in-frame clones appear in the TCRdb table, and some are missing; sequencing was by immunoSEQ multiplex PCR. The sample has 54,000 or so clones, around 92% seen once; the top ten hold roughly 2.1%. This clonotype was sampled from an adult in good health. Sequenced here: peripheral blood, sampled on day 0 of AZD1222 vaccination.

This CDR3 reads CASSPTGGGETQYF. CDR3 bases: TGTGCCAGCAGTCCGACAGGGGGAGGGGAGACCCAGTACTTC. The gene calls are TRBV28 and TRBJ2-5; 9 nucleotides align to TRBD1. V shed 5 bases, J shed 5 bases, and the junction held 6 bases outside the gene matches. The germline CDR1 and CDR2 sequences are MDHEN and SYDVKM. CDR3 length equals 14 residues.